This T cell receptor (beta chain) was recorded in a study of cytomegalovirus exposure and HLA in healthy donors. Study results and limitations: Some TCR beta chains (roughly 150 of them) were listed as cytomegalovirus-associated. With high specificity and sensitivity, the classifier reportedly diagnosed cytomegalovirus status. Rarity characterized most TCR sequences, yet some public TCRs appeared in many donors.

Sequenced by immunoSEQ multiplex PCR; TCRdb stores in-frame clones only, minus some. The data show 75,000 to 90,000 clones, 85% to 95% seen once. A word on this clone: Its antigen is unknown.

Germline V gene data show CDR1 as SGHRS and CDR2 as YFSETQ. The CDR3 has 12 amino acids. The sample comprised PBMCs. The genes are TRBV5-1 and TRBJ1-1, with a weak D call TRBD1 (5 bases). The source is a woman between 18 and 29 years old in good health and CMV-seronegative. The CDR3 loop reads CAGGDLNTEAFF. CDR3 nucleotide sequence: TGCGCTGGGGGGGACCTGAACACTGAAGCTTTCTTT. Using reference TRBV5-1 and TRBJ1-1 for the parts outside the CDR3, the full variable domain is KAGVTQTPRYLIKTRGQQVTLSCSPISGHRSVSWYQQTPGQGLQFLFEYFSETQRNKGNFPGRFSGRQFSNSRSEMNVSTLELGDSALYLCAGGDLNTEAFFGQGTRLTVV.